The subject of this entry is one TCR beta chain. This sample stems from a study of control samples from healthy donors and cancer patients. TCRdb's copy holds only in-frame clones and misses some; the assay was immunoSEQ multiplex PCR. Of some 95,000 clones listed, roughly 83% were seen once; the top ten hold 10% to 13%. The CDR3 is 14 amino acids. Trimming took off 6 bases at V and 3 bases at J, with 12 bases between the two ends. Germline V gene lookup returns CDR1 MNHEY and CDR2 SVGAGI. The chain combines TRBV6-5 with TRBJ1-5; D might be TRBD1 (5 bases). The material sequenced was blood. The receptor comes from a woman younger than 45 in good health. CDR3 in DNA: TGTGCCAGCAGACCGGGACCGAACAATCAGCCCCAGCATTTT. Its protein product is CASRPGPNNQPQHF.